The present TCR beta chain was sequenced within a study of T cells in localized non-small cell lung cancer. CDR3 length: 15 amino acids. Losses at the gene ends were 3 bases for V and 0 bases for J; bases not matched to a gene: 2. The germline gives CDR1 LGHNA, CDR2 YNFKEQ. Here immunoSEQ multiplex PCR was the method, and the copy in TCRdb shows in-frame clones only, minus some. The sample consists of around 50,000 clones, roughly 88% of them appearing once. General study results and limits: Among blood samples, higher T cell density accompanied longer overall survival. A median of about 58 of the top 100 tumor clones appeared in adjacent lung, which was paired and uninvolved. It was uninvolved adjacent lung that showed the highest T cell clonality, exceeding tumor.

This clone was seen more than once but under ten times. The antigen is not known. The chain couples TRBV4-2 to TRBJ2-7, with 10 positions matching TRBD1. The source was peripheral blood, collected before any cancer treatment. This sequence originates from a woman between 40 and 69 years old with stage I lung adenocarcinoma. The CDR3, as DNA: TGTGCCAGCAGCCAGGACAGGGGGAACTCCTACGAGCAGTACTTC. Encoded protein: CASSQDRGNSYEQYF.